This TCR beta chain is from a study of a mutant IDH1 vaccine in newly diagnosed glioma. Overall study: Males made up about 60% and females about 40% of treated patients, whose mean age was around 41 years. Earlier therapy was either radiotherapy, temozolomide, or both, and most got both. Broader study findings: Changes to the top peripheral T cell clonotypes appeared unrelated to pseudoprogression.

The assay was immunoSEQ multiplex PCR, and TCRdb's table has in-frame clones only and misses some. Among 85,000 to 100,000 clones listed, around 80% were seen once. Time point reported: baseline, week 1 (first vaccination visit). Treatment described: pre-vaccination baseline after standard-of-care therapy. Each astrocytoma in the donors was new, WHO grade 3 or 4, IDH1-mutant and ATRX-lost. Germline V gene lookup returns CDR1 GTSNPN and CDR2 SVGIG (reference sequence). Deletions cut 3 bases from V and 5 bases from J, with 10 bases between. This CDR3 spans 12 amino acids. This clone has only a few counts. Its antigen is not known.

V is TRBV30 and J is TRBJ1-1; D possibly corresponds to TRBD1 (6 bases). The material was PBMCs, obtained from a glioma patient treated with radiotherapy, temozolomide or both. This receptor was taken from a man aged 35 to 55 with glioma. The CDR3 here is CAWRRGETEAFF. The DNA of the CDR3 is TGTGCCTGGAGGAGGGGGGAAACTGAAGCTTTCTTT.